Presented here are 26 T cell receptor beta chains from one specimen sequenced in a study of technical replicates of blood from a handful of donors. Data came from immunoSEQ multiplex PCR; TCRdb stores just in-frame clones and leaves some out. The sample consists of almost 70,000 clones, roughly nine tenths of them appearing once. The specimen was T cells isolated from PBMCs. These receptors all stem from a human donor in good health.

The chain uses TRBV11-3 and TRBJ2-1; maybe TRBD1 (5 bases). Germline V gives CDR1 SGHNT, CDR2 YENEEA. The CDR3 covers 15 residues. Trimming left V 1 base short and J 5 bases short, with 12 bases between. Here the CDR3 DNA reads TGTGCCAGCAGCTTAGTGGCATCGACAGACAATGAGCAGTTCTTC. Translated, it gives CASSLVASTDNEQFF.

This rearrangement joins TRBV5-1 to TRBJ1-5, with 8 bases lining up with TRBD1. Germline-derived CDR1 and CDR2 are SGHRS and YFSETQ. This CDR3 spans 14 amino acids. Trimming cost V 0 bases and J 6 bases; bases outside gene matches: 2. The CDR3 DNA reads TGCGCCAGCAGCTTGGGACAGGGGCGTCAGCCCCAGCATTTT. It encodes CASSLGQGRQPQHF.

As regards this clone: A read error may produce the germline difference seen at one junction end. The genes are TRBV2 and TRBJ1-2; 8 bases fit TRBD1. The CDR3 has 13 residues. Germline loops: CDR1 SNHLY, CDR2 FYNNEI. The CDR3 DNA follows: TGTGCCGGCAGGACAGGGAATAACTATGGCTACACCTTC. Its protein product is CAGRTGNNYGYTF. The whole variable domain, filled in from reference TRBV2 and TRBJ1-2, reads EPEVTQTPSHQVTQMGQEVILRCVPISNHLYFYWYRQILGQKVEFLVSFYNNEISEKSEIFDDQFSVERPDGSNFTLKIRSTKLEDSAMYFCAGRTGNNYGYTFGSGTRLTVV.

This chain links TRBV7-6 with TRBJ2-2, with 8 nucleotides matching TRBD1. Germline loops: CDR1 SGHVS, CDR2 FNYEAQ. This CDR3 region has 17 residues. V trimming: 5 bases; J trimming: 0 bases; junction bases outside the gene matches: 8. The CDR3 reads CASSARQGITNTGELFF. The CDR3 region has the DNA TGTGCCAGCAGCGCTCGACAGGGGATAACGAACACCGGGGAGCTGTTTTTT.

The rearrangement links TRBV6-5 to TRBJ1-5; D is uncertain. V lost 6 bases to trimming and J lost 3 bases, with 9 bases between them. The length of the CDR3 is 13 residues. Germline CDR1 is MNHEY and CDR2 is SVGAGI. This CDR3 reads CASRRGDNQPQHF. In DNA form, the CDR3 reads TGTGCCAGCAGACGGGGAGACAATCAGCCCCAGCATTTT.

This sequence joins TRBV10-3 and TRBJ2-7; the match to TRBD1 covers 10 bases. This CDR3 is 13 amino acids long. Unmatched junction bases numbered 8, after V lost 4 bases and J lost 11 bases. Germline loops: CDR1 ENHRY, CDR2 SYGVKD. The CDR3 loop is CAISALYGQGEYF. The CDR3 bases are TGTGCCATCAGTGCTTTATATGGACAGGGGGAGTACTTC.

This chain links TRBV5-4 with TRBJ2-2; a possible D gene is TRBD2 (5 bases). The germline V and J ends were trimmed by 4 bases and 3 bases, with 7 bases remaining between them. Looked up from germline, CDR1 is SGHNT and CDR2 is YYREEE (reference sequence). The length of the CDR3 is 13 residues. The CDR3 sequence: CASSQRDTGELFF. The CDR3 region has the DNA TGTGCCAGCAGCCAGAGGGACACCGGGGAGCTGTTTTTT. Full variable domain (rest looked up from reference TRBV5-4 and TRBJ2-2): ETGVTQSPTHLIKTRGQQVTLRCSSQSGHNTVSWYQQALGQGPQFIFQYYREEENGRGNFPPRFSGLQFPNYSSELNVNALELDDSALYLCASSQRDTGELFFGEGSRLTVL.

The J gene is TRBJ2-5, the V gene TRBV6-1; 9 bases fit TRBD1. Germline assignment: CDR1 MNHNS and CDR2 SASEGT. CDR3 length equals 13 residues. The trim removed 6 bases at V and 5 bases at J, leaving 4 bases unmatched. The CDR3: CASRGTGYETQYF. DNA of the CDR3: TGTGCCAGCAGAGGGACAGGGTACGAGACCCAGTACTTC.

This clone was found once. The chain's CDR3 is CASSVMGPTDTQYF. The CDR3 region has the DNA TGTGCCAGTAGTGTCATGGGGCCCACAGATACGCAGTATTTT. J is TRBJ2-3 and V is TRBV19; weak D call: TRBD1 (5 bases). The V end was cut by 5 bases, the J end by 2 bases, with 11 bases between. The CDR3 has 14 residues. Germline CDR1 reads LNHDA; CDR2 reads SQIVND (reference sequence).

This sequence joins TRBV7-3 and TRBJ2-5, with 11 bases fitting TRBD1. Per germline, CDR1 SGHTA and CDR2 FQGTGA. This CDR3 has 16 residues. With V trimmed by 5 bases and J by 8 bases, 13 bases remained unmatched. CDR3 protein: CASSAYRDRGSETQYF. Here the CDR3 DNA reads TGTGCCAGCAGCGCATACCGGGACAGGGGGTCGGAAACCCAGTACTTC.

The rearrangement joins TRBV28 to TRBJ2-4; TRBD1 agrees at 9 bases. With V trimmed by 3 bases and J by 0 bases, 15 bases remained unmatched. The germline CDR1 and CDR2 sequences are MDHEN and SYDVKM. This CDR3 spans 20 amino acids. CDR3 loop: CASSFSAEQGARLAKNIQYF. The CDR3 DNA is TGTGCCAGCAGTTTCTCCGCGGAACAGGGGGCGAGGTTAGCCAAAAACATTCAGTACTTC.

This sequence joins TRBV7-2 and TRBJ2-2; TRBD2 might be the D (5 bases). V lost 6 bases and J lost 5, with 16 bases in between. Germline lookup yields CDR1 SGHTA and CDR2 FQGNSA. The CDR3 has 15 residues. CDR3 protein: CASSLRLEGTGELFF. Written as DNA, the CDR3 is TGTGCCAGCAGTCTTCGCCTCGAGGGAACCGGGGAGCTGTTTTTT.

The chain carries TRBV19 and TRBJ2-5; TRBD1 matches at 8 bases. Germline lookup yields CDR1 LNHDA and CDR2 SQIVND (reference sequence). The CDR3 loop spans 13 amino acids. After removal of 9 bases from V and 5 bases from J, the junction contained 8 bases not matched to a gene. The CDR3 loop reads CASTWTGLETQYF. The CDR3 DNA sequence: TGTGCCAGCACATGGACAGGGCTGGAGACCCAGTACTTC. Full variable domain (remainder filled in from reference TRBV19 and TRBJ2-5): DGGITQSPKYLFRKEGQNVTLSCEQNLNHDAMYWYRQDPGQGLRLIYYSQIVNDFQKGDIAEGYSVSREKKESFPLTVTSAQKNPTAFYLCASTWTGLETQYFGPGTRLLVL.

In nucleotides, the CDR3 is TGTGCCAGCAGCCCGACAGGGGGCCACTATGGCTACACCTTC. Residues: CASSPTGGHYGYTF. The rearrangement joins TRBV28 to TRBJ1-2; TRBD1 matches 10 bases. V trimming: 6 bases; J trimming: 3 bases; junction bases outside the gene matches: 4. This CDR3 has 14 residues. Germline V gene data show CDR1 as MDHEN and CDR2 as SYDVKM.

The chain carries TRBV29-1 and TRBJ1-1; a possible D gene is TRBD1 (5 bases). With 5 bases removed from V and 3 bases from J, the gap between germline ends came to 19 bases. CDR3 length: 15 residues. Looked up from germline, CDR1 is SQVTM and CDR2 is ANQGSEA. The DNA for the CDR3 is TGCAGCGTTTTTAATCCGGGCCCGGGGGACACTGAAGCTTTCTTT. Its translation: CSVFNPGPGDTEAFF. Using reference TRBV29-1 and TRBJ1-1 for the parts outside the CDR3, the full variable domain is SAVISQKPSRDICQRGTSLTIQCQVDSQVTMMFWYRQQPGQSLTLIATANQGSEATYESGFVIDKFPISRPNLTFSTLTVSNMSPEDSSIYLCSVFNPGPGDTEAFFGQGTRLTVV.

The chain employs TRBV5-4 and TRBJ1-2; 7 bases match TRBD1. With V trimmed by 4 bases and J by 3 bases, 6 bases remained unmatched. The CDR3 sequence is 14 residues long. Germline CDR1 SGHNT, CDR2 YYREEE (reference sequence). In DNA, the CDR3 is TGTGCCAGCAGCGGCAGACAGGGAGACTATGGCTACACCTTC. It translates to CASSGRQGDYGYTF.

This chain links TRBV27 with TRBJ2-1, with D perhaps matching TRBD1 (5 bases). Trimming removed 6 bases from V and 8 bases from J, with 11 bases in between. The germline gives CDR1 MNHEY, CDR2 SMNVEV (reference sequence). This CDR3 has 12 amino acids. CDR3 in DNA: TGTGCCAGCAGACCAGACAGTCATGAGCAGTTCTTC. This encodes CASRPDSHEQFF.

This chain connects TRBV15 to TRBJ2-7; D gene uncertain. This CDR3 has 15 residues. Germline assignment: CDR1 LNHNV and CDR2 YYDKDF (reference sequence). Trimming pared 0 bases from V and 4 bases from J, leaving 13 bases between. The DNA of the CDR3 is TGTGCCACCAGCAGAGATTTTAACCCCAGATACGAGCAGTACTTC. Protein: CATSRDFNPRYEQYF.

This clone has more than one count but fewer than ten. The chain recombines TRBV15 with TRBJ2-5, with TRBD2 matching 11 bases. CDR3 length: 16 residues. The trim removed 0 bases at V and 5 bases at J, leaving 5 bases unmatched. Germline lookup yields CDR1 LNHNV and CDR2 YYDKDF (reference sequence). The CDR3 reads CATSREKTSGKETQYF. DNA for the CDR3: TGTGCCACCAGCAGAGAAAAGACTAGCGGGAAGGAGACCCAGTACTTC.

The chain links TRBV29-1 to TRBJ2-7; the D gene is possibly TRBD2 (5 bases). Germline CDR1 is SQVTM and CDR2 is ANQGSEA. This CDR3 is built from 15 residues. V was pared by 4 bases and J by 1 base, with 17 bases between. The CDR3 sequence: CSVGELRERSYEQYF. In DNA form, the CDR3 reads TGCAGCGTTGGAGAGTTGAGGGAGCGTTCCTACGAGCAGTACTTC.

Here the CDR3 DNA reads TGTGCTAGTGGTCTGTCTTCGGGGACTGAAGCTTTCTTT. It translates to CASGLSSGTEAFF. The chain joins TRBV12-5 to TRBJ1-1; D gene unclear. Trimming pared 5 bases from V and 5 bases from J, leaving 12 bases between. The CDR3 runs 13 residues. Per the germline V gene, CDR1 is LGHNT and CDR2 is FRNRAP.

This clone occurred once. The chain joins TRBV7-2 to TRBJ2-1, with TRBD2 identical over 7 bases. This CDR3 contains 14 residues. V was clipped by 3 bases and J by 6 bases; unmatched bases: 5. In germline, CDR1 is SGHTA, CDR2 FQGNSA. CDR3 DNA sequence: TGTGCCAGCAGCTTTGTGGGAGGGCCCAATGAGCAGTTCTTC. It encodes CASSFVGGPNEQFF.

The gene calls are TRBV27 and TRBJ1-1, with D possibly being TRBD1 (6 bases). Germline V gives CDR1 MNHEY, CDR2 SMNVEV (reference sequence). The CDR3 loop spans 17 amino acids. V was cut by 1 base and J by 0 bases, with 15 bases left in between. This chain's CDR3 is CASSLYTPWTVNTEAFF. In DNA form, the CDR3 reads TGTGCCAGCAGTTTATATACCCCTTGGACAGTGAACACTGAAGCTTTCTTT.

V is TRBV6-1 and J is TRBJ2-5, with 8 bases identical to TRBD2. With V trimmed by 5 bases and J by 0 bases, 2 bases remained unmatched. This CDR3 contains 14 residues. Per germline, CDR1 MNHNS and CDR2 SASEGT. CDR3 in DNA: TGTGCCAGCAGTCTAGCGGGCTACCAAGAGACCCAGTACTTC. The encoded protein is CASSLAGYQETQYF.

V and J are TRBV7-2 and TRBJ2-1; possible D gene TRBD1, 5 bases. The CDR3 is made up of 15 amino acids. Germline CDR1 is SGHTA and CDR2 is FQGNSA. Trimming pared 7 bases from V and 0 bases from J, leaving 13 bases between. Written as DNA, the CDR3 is TGTGCCAGCACCCCAAGACAGAGCTCCTACAATGAGCAGTTCTTC. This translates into CASTPRQSSYNEQFF.

The DNA of the CDR3 is TGTGCCAGCAGCCCAAGAGGACAGGGCTACGGAAACACCATATATTTT. Protein: CASSPRGQGYGNTIYF. V is TRBV7-9 and J is TRBJ1-3; 8 nucleotides line up with TRBD1. The CDR3 is 16 amino acids. Per the germline V gene, CDR1 is SEHNR and CDR2 is FQNEAQ (reference sequence). V dropped 5 bases and J dropped 4; count of bases not matched to a gene: 10.